The 27 T cell receptor beta chains below were found in one sample sequenced in a study of cytomegalovirus exposure and HLA in healthy donors. PCR employed 60 Vbeta and 13 Jbeta primers. Sequenced by immunoSEQ multiplex PCR; TCRdb stores in-frame clones only, minus some. Of 110,000 to 150,000 clones listed, 8.5% to 10% are singletons. Specimen: PBMCs. The receptors here all came from a man in his fifties in good health and CMV-seronegative.

The V gene is TRBV19, the J gene TRBJ1-5; TRBD1 matches at 7 bases. Trimming at V came to 1 base and at J to 2 bases, leaving 2 bases not matched to a gene. From germline, CDR1 is LNHDA and CDR2 SQIVND (reference sequence). The CDR3 is 15 residues long. The CDR3 protein is CASSIAGQGNQPQHF. CDR3 sequence (DNA): TGTGCCAGTAGTATAGCCGGACAGGGCAATCAGCCCCAGCATTTT.

The V gene is TRBV9, the J gene TRBJ1-3; 9 bases agree with TRBD1. Germline lookup yields CDR1 SGDLS and CDR2 YYNGEE. The CDR3 is 18 residues long. Trimming took 3 bases from V and 4 from J; bases not matched to a gene: 14. DNA of the CDR3: TGTGCCAGCAGCGCCTCTAGGGTGAACAGGGGGCAAGGAAACACCATATATTTT. Its translation is CASSASRVNRGQGNTIYF.

This chain joins TRBV2 and TRBJ2-5; 14 nucleotides align to TRBD2. V lost 6 bases, J lost 5 bases, and 5 bases stayed unmatched. This CDR3 is built from 15 residues. Germline CDR1 and CDR2: SNHLY and FYNNEI. The CDR3 DNA is TGTGCCAGCAGGGGACTAGCGGGGGCCTTCGAGACCCAGTACTTC. Amino acid sequence: CASRGLAGAFETQYF.

The CDR3 sequence is CASSPGGSGRAPGELFF. Written as DNA, the CDR3 is TGTGCCAGCAGCCCTGGTGGTAGCGGGAGGGCCCCCGGGGAGCTGTTTTTT. The J gene is TRBJ2-2, the V gene TRBV13; TRBD2 agrees at 11 bases. The V gene end was trimmed by 5 bases and the J gene end by 6 bases; junction bases not matched to a gene: 11. Germline assignment: CDR1 PRHDT and CDR2 FYEKMQ (reference sequence). The CDR3 contains 17 residues.

This clone has a handful of counts. J is TRBJ1-5 and V is TRBV9; TRBD1 is a possible D gene (6 bases). This CDR3 region has 15 residues. Trimming pared 4 bases from V and 5 bases from J, leaving 16 bases between. CDR1 SGDLS and CDR2 YYNGEE come from the germline V gene. The CDR3 spells CASSRTAEEYQPQHF. CDR3 coding DNA: TGTGCCAGCAGCCGGACAGCTGAAGAGTATCAGCCCCAGCATTTT.

This clone appeared a few times. The rearrangement uses TRBV25-1 and TRBJ1-5; 9 nucleotides line up with TRBD1. Germline values: CDR1 MGHDK, CDR2 SYGVNS. The CDR3 has 16 amino acids. V gave up 2 bases and J gave up 6 bases; unmatched junction bases: 8. The CDR3 bases are TGTGCCAGCAGTGAAGCCGGGACAGGGCTTCCTCAGCCCCAGCATTTT. Protein sequence: CASSEAGTGLPQPQHF.

The V gene is TRBV7-9, the J gene TRBJ2-7; 9 positions match TRBD2. The CDR3 loop spans 18 amino acids. The ends lost 2 bases at V and 3 bases at J; junction bases unmatched: 14. CDR1 and CDR2 from the germline V gene are SEHNR and FQNEAQ (reference sequence). CDR3 sequence: CASSLYPSGVPSIYEQYF. DNA for the CDR3: TGTGCCAGCAGCTTATATCCTAGCGGGGTCCCGTCGATCTACGAGCAGTACTTC.

The table lists this clone with a few counts. V usage is TRBV6-6 and J usage is TRBJ2-2; D is possibly TRBD1 (6 bases). The V gene's germline CDR1 is MNHNY and CDR2 SVGAGI (reference sequence). There are 16 residues in the CDR3. The V and J ends lost 2 bases and 4 bases respectively, with 14 bases between them. CDR3 nucleotides: TGTGCCAGCAGTTACCAGGGGATGGGGGCCACCGGGGAGCTGTTTTTT. This codes for CASSYQGMGATGELFF.

This clone was seen only a few times. CDR3 in DNA: TGCGCCAGCAGCCTGAGACTAGAAGGTCAAGAGACCCAGTACTTC. Residues: CASSLRLEGQETQYF. The chain carries TRBV5-1 and TRBJ2-5, with D tentatively TRBD2 (6 bases). The CDR3 spans 15 residues. V dropped 4 bases and J dropped 2 bases, with 15 bases sitting between them. Germline V gene lookup returns CDR1 SGHRS and CDR2 YFSETQ.

The J gene is TRBJ1-2, the V gene TRBV28; 7 bases are a match to TRBD1. V trimming: 1 base; J trimming: 4 bases; junction bases outside the gene matches: 6. Germline lookup yields CDR1 MDHEN and CDR2 SYDVKM. This CDR3 spans 15 amino acids. The CDR3 sequence is CASSLSRTGVYGYTF. The CDR3 bases are TGTGCCAGCAGTTTATCCCGCACAGGGGTCTATGGCTACACCTTC.

The chain joins TRBV19 to TRBJ1-3; D gene unclear. Looked up from germline, CDR1 is LNHDA and CDR2 is SQIVND (reference sequence). The CDR3 is 16 residues long. The V gene lost 6 bases and the J gene lost 0 bases, with 15 bases spanning the gap. CDR3 sequence (DNA): TGTGCCAGTAGCTCGATCCAGGCTCGCTCTGGAAACACCATATATTTT. Protein product: CASSSIQARSGNTIYF.

The chain has TRBV19 and TRBJ2-5, with D possibly being TRBD1 (6 bases). The CDR3 has 14 amino acids. Germline CDR1 LNHDA, CDR2 SQIVND (reference sequence). The V end was cut by 4 bases, the J end by 3 bases, with 12 bases between. The CDR3 coding sequence is TGTGCCAGTAGTAATGGGGGCATCGAAGAGACCCAGTACTTC. Its protein is CASSNGGIEETQYF.

This chain connects TRBV19 to TRBJ2-3; TRBD1 agrees at 8 bases. This CDR3 comprises 18 residues. Trimming took 0 bases from V and 4 from J; bases not matched to a gene: 12. Germline V CDR1 and CDR2: LNHDA, SQIVND (reference sequence). CDR3: CASSIESPWTGRPDTQYF. The CDR3 nucleotides read TGTGCCAGTAGTATAGAATCCCCGTGGACAGGGCGCCCAGATACGCAGTATTTT.

This clone was counted only a few times. The J gene is TRBJ2-1, the V gene TRBV5-1; 14 bases align to TRBD2. This CDR3 has 16 residues. CDR1 and CDR2 from the germline V gene are SGHRS and YFSETQ. Germline trimming cut 5 bases from V and 7 bases from J; bases unmatched to any gene: 8. This CDR3 reads CASRDGTSGRDNEQFF. CDR3 nucleotide sequence: TGCGCCAGCAGGGACGGGACTAGCGGGAGAGATAATGAGCAGTTCTTC.

The table lists this clone with a few counts. The chain couples TRBV9 to TRBJ1-1; no definite D call. CDR3 size: 14 residues. CDR1 and CDR2 (germline): SGDLS, YYNGEE. Trimming removed 0 bases from V and 4 bases from J, with 10 bases in between. Here the CDR3 reads CASSVAGEGTEAFF. In nucleotides, the CDR3 is TGTGCCAGCAGCGTAGCTGGGGAGGGCACTGAAGCTTTCTTT.

This clone showed up just a few times. The chain uses TRBV6-5 and TRBJ2-2, with TRBD2 identical over 11 bases. This CDR3 is 15 amino acids long. Losses at the gene ends were 7 bases for V and 5 bases for J; bases not matched to a gene: 6. Per germline, CDR1 MNHEY and CDR2 SVGAGI. CDR3 loop: CASTISGGATGELFF. The CDR3 DNA reads as TGTGCCAGCACAATTAGCGGGGGGGCGACCGGGGAGCTGTTTTTT.

This clone showed up just a few times. The chain has TRBV19 and TRBJ1-1; the D is unclear. This CDR3 has 13 amino acids. V dropped 5 bases and J dropped 4 bases, with 11 bases sitting between them. CDR1 and CDR2 (germline): LNHDA, SQIVND (reference sequence). This CDR3 reads CASSEAVGTEAFF. The CDR3, as DNA: TGTGCCAGTAGTGAGGCAGTGGGCACTGAAGCTTTCTTT.

This clone was seen a handful of times. The rearrangement uses TRBV28 and TRBJ1-5; D is ambiguous. V lost 7 bases and J lost 6, with 13 bases in between. This CDR3 is built from 13 residues. Germline CDR1 MDHEN, CDR2 SYDVKM. The CDR3 spells CASTLVPGQPQHF. In nucleotides, the CDR3 is TGTGCCAGCACCCTAGTTCCCGGTCAGCCCCAGCATTTT.

The table lists this clone with a few counts. The J gene is TRBJ2-7, the V gene TRBV29-1; TRBD1 agrees at 9 bases. The CDR3 is 14 amino acids. Germline V lookup: CDR1 SQVTM, CDR2 ANQGSEA. The ends lost 5 bases at V and 0 bases at J; junction bases unmatched: 5. CDR3 in amino acids: CSVSGTGSSYEQYF. Here the CDR3 DNA reads TGCAGCGTTTCGGGGACAGGGAGCTCCTACGAGCAGTACTTC.

This clone occurred a few times. The chain links TRBV2 to TRBJ1-2, with TRBD1 matching over 8 bases. Germline CDR1 reads SNHLY; CDR2 reads FYNNEI. This CDR3 spans 15 amino acids. Losses at the gene ends were 5 bases for V and 1 base for J; bases not matched to a gene: 6. The CDR3 DNA is TGTGCCAGCAGTCCGTGGGACAGGTATAACTATGGCTACACCTTC. It translates to CASSPWDRYNYGYTF.

Only a few counts were recorded for this clone. The chain couples TRBV7-3 to TRBJ1-5; no clear D gene. The CDR3 has 13 amino acids. V was shortened by 0 bases and J by 6 bases, with 6 bases between the two germline ends. Germline V gene sequence: CDR1 SGHTA, CDR2 FQGTGA. The chain's CDR3 is CASSLTFLQPQHF. CDR3 sequence (DNA): TGTGCCAGCAGCTTAACGTTCCTTCAGCCCCAGCATTTT.

As for this clone: An end of the junction differs from the germline gene, which may be a read error. The rearrangement joins TRBV6-4 to TRBJ2-5; D is ambiguous. Germline-derived CDR1 and CDR2 are MRHNA and SNTAGT. This CDR3 has 8 residues. CDR3 bases: TGTGCCAGCAGGACTGCGGACTTC. The encoded protein is CASRTADF.

The J gene is TRBJ2-1, the V gene TRBV5-1; 13 bases agree with TRBD2. The CDR3 runs 12 residues. With 3 bases clipped from V and 15 bases from J, the junction kept 3 bases outside the gene matches. Germline V gives CDR1 SGHRS, CDR2 YFSETQ. As DNA, the CDR3 is TGCGCCAGCAGCTACACTAGCGGGGGGGGGTTCTTC. This sequence encodes CASSYTSGGGFF.

V gene TRBV29-1 combines with J gene TRBJ2-2; TRBD1 aligns across 9 bases. After removal of 4 bases from V and 4 bases from J, the junction contained 4 bases not matched to a gene. The CDR3 runs 14 residues. Germline CDR1 SQVTM, CDR2 ANQGSEA. The CDR3 sequence is CSVGQGEVTGELFF. Here the CDR3 DNA reads TGCAGCGTTGGACAGGGGGAAGTCACCGGGGAGCTGTTTTTT.

This clone was observed a handful of times. The rearrangement uses TRBV19 and TRBJ1-5; the match to TRBD1 covers 7 bases. CDR1 and CDR2 (germline): LNHDA, SQIVND (reference sequence). This CDR3 has 15 amino acids. V shed 6 bases, J shed 0 bases, and the junction held 5 bases outside the gene matches. The CDR3 DNA reads TGTGCCAGTAGCCGGGGACAGCATAGCAATCAGCCCCAGCATTTT. Amino acid sequence: CASSRGQHSNQPQHF.

The chain employs TRBV19 and TRBJ1-4; no clear D gene. Germline V gene lookup returns CDR1 LNHDA and CDR2 SQIVND (reference sequence). This CDR3 is built from 15 residues. V was shortened by 5 bases and J by 4 bases, with 14 bases between the two germline ends. CDR3 in DNA: TGTGCCAGTAGTGGTAGGCCAAGCGGTAATGAAAAACTGTTTTTT. Its translation is CASSGRPSGNEKLFF.

In regard to this clone: The same CDR3 can be traced to other DNA sequences in this sample. This chain uses TRBV30 with TRBJ1-2, with a weak D call TRBD1 (6 bases). V was pared by 3 bases and J by 4 bases, with 9 bases between. CDR1 and CDR2 from the germline V gene are GTSNPN and SVGIG (reference sequence). The CDR3 extends over 12 amino acids. The CDR3 loop is CAWSVGGYGYTF. The CDR3 DNA reads as TGTGCCTGGAGCGTAGGGGGCTATGGCTACACCTTC.